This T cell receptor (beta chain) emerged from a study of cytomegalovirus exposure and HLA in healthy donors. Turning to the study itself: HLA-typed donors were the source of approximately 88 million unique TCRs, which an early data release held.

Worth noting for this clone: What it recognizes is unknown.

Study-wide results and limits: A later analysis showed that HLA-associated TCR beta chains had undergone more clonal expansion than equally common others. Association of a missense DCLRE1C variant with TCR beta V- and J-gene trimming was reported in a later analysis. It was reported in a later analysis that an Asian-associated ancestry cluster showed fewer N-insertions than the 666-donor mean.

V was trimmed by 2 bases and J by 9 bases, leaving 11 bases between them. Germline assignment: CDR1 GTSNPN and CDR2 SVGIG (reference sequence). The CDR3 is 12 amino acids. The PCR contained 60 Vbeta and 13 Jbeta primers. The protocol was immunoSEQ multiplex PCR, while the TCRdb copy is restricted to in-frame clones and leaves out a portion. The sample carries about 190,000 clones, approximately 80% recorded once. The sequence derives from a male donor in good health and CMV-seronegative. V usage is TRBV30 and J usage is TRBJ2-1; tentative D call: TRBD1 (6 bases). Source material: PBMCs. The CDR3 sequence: CAWSPHRAEQFF. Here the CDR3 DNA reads TGTGCCTGGAGTCCACACAGGGCTGAGCAGTTCTTC.